One sample yielded the 21 T cell receptor beta chains listed below, sequenced in a study of blood T cell repertoires in COVID-19 (TCRdb year 2020). Preparation of the library involved the immunoSEQ multiplex PCR assay. TCRdb mirrors the immuneACCESS table, restricted to in-frame sequences. Some clones are absent from its copies; in checked studies, under half trace to an unresolved V gene, and the reason for the others is unknown. The sample includes approximately 310,000 clones, with over 75% observed a single time. The ten largest clones take up around 7.8% of the sample. Sequenced: peripheral blood. The source is a woman in her 50s who had recovered from COVID-19.

The rearrangement uses TRBV7-2 and TRBJ2-1; TRBD2 aligns across 8 bases. The J segment lost 10 bases and the V segment lost 6 bases, leaving 14 bases of the junction unmatched. Germline V CDR1 and CDR2: SGHTA, FQGNSA. The CDR3 consists of 15 residues. As DNA, the CDR3 is TGTGCCAGCAGGGGGGGAGCGGGAGCTTTGTGGGAGCAGTTCTTC. This gives the protein CASRGGAGALWEQFF.

This chain connects TRBV7-2 to TRBJ2-7, with 7 bases lining up with TRBD1. The CDR3 is 14 residues long. Germline lookup yields CDR1 SGHTA and CDR2 FQGNSA. The trim removed 5 bases at V and 5 bases at J, leaving 9 bases unmatched. For the CDR3, the DNA is TGTGCCAGCAGCCTCGACAGGGTAAAAGACGAGCAGTACTTC. Encoded protein: CASSLDRVKDEQYF.

The chain has TRBV9 and TRBJ1-3; the D gene is possibly TRBD1 (5 bases). Deletions cut 4 bases from V and 2 bases from J, with 19 bases between. Germline V gene lookup returns CDR1 SGDLS and CDR2 YYNGEE. The CDR3 runs 17 residues. CDR3 nucleotides: TGTGCCAGCAGCCCAACTACCGGGGGGAGGGCTGGAAACACCATATATTTT. Translated, it gives CASSPTTGGRAGNTIYF.

Only one count was recorded for this clone. The CDR3 here is CASSLRGIDEKLFF. CDR3 nucleotide sequence: TGTGCCAGCAGCCTTCGGGGGATAGATGAAAAACTGTTTTTT. This chain connects TRBV3-1 (or the pseudogene TRBV3-2) to TRBJ1-4, with TRBD1 as a possible D gene (5 bases). The CDR3 consists of 14 residues. Germline CDR1 LGHDT, CDR2 YNNKEL (reference sequence). The V gene lost 4 bases and the J gene lost 6 bases, with 12 bases spanning the gap.

This clone was counted between two and nine times. The genes are TRBV4-1 and TRBJ1-2; unclear D gene. Trimming cost V 0 bases and J 3 bases, with 11 bases left between them. The CDR3 consists of 15 residues. The germline V gene encodes CDR1 MGHRA and CDR2 YSYEKL. CDR3 DNA sequence: TGCGCCAGCAGCCAAGAAGCTTATGTGGACTATGGCTACACCTTC. This gives the protein CASSQEAYVDYGYTF.

The chain links TRBV19 to TRBJ1-4; TRBD1 matches 7 bases. The CDR3 sequence is 18 residues long. The junction had 18 bases not matched to a gene; V was cut back by 5 bases and J by 6 bases. Germline V gene data show CDR1 as LNHDA and CDR2 as SQIVND (reference sequence). CDR3: CASSPGKPQGPRDEKLFF. CDR3 nucleotide sequence: TGTGCCAGTAGTCCCGGAAAACCACAGGGGCCACGGGATGAAAAACTGTTTTTT.

The rearrangement uses TRBV5-1 and TRBJ1-2, with 7 bases that match TRBD1. Per the germline V gene, CDR1 is SGHRS and CDR2 is YFSETQ. J was trimmed by 3 bases and V by 0 bases; bases with no gene match: 8. The CDR3 spans 16 residues. In DNA, the CDR3 is TGCGCCAGCAGCTTGGACGGAGGGGGCGCCGACTATGGCTACACCTTC. Protein product: CASSLDGGGADYGYTF.

The chain has TRBV29-1 and TRBJ2-5; D possibly corresponds to TRBD1 (7 bases). Germline V gives CDR1 SQVTM, CDR2 ANQGSEA. The V gene lost 6 bases and the J gene lost 0 bases, with 26 bases spanning the gap. The CDR3 covers 18 residues. CDR3 sequence reads: CSVPLYTRAGGYQETQYF. The DNA for the CDR3 is TGCAGCGTACCCCTCTATACGCGGGCAGGGGGGTACCAAGAGACCCAGTACTTC. The entire variable domain, with the rest obtained from reference TRBV29-1 and TRBJ2-5, is as follows: SAVISQKPSRDICQRGTSLTIQCQVDSQVTMMFWYRQQPGQSLTLIATANQGSEATYESGFVIDKFPISRPNLTFSTLTVSNMSPEDSSIYLCSVPLYTRAGGYQETQYFGPGTRLLVL.

The CDR3 loop is CASSSSRDLNTEAFF. Here the CDR3 DNA reads TGTGCCAGCAGCTCGAGCAGGGATTTGAACACTGAAGCTTTCTTT. The gene calls are TRBV7-8 and TRBJ1-1, with D maybe TRBD1 (5 bases). Per germline, CDR1 SGHVS and CDR2 FQNEAQ. The V gene lost 4 bases and the J gene lost 0 bases, with 12 bases spanning the gap. The CDR3 has 15 amino acids. Combining the CDR3 with reference TRBV7-8 and TRBJ1-1 gives the whole variable domain GAGVSQSPRYKVAKRGQDVALRCDPISGHVSLFWYQQALGQGPEFLTYFQNEAQLDKSGLPSDRFFAERPEGSVSTLKIQRTQQEDSAVYLCASSSSRDLNTEAFFGQGTRLTVV.

The rearrangement joins TRBV4-3 to TRBJ1-3; the D is unclear. This CDR3 contains 17 residues. The germline V and J ends were trimmed by 0 bases and 2 bases, with 14 bases remaining between them. From germline, CDR1 is LGHNA and CDR2 YSLEER. CDR3 protein: CASSQDSSGYAGNTIYF. CDR3 sequence (DNA): TGCGCCAGCAGCCAAGATAGTTCGGGGTATGCTGGAAACACCATATATTTT.

The rearrangement joins TRBV18 to TRBJ1-1, with a weak D call TRBD1 (5 bases). Germline CDR1 and CDR2: KGHSH and LQKENI. The CDR3 covers 13 residues. Trimming stripped 5 bases from V and 1 base from J, with 8 bases between. The DNA for the CDR3 is TGTGCCAGCTCAAATGGACAGAACACTGAAGCTTTCTTT. As protein: CASSNGQNTEAFF.

This sequence joins TRBV9 and TRBJ2-7, with a tentative D call TRBD1 (5 bases). Germline CDR1 and CDR2: SGDLS and YYNGEE. Trimming took 4 bases from V and 1 from J, leaving 12 bases between them. The CDR3 runs 14 residues. As DNA, the CDR3 is TGTGCCAGCAGCCAAGGACAAGGGTCCTACGAGCAGTACTTC. It specifies CASSQGQGSYEQYF.

The V gene is TRBV9, the J gene TRBJ2-5, with D possibly being TRBD1 (6 bases). CDR3 length equals 16 residues. Per the germline V gene, CDR1 is SGDLS and CDR2 is YYNGEE. The V end was cut by 4 bases, the J end by 5 bases, with 21 bases between. For the CDR3, the DNA is TGTGCCAGCAGCCCCCGGACAGTTGTTAATGGCGAGACCCAGTACTTC. Its translation is CASSPRTVVNGETQYF.

This clone was counted a few times. Other DNA sequences of this sample code for an identical CDR3. The V call is TRBV7-2, the J call TRBJ1-5; tentatively, D is TRBD1 (5 bases). The CDR3 extends over 14 amino acids. CDR1 is SGHTA, CDR2 FQGNSA, per germline. Trimming pared 1 base from V and 4 bases from J, leaving 8 bases between. This CDR3 is CASSLGQGNQPQHF. The DNA of the CDR3 is TGTGCCAGCAGCTTAGGCCAGGGTAATCAGCCCCAGCATTTT.

Of note for this clone: The same CDR3 arises from other DNA sequences in this sample as well. The rearrangement joins TRBV19 to TRBJ1-5, with D tentatively TRBD1 (5 bases). Trimming removed 2 bases at V and 4 bases at J, with 9 bases between. The CDR3 sequence is 14 residues long. Looked up from germline, CDR1 is LNHDA and CDR2 is SQIVND (reference sequence). CDR3 loop: CASSIMGGNQPQHF. In DNA, the CDR3 is TGTGCCAGTAGTATAATGGGGGGGAATCAGCCCCAGCATTTT.

This chain links TRBV5-1 with TRBJ2-5, with a possible D match to TRBD1 (6 bases). Germline V lookup: CDR1 SGHRS, CDR2 YFSETQ. This CDR3 spans 14 amino acids. Trimming cost V 4 bases and J 4 bases, with 14 bases left between them. The CDR3 nucleotides are TGCGCCAGCAGCCCCATAGGGGGTTCAGAGACCCAGTACTTC. Translation gives CASSPIGGSETQYF.

The chain links TRBV21-1 to TRBJ1-6; TRBD1 is the table's D call and was not checked against the DNA. TRBV21-1 is a listed pseudogene. The CDR3 has 13 amino acids. CDR3 DNA: TGTGCCAGGGGGGACAGGTGGGTATCACCCCTCCACTTT. Translating gives CARGDRWVSPLHF.

The rearrangement links TRBV7-2 to TRBJ2-5; 14 nucleotides line up with TRBD2. This CDR3 comprises 18 residues. From germline, CDR1 is SGHTA and CDR2 FQGNSA. The V segment lost 4 bases and the J segment 4 bases; nucleotides outside the gene matches: 11. CDR3: CASSSRGTSGGLGETQYF. CDR3 in DNA: TGTGCCAGCAGCTCCCGCGGGACTAGCGGGGGCCTCGGAGAGACCCAGTACTTC.

This chain connects TRBV27 to TRBJ2-7; 7 nucleotides match TRBD2. This CDR3 has 15 amino acids. Losses at the gene ends were 0 bases for V and 4 bases for J; bases not matched to a gene: 6. Germline lookup yields CDR1 MNHEY and CDR2 SMNVEV (reference sequence). This CDR3 reads CASSLSGGGPYEQYF. CDR3 nucleotide sequence: TGTGCCAGCAGTTTATCTGGCGGGGGTCCGTACGAGCAGTACTTC.

The V gene is TRBV27, the J gene TRBJ1-2, with D perhaps TRBD1 (5 bases). Between the trimmed V and J ends, which lost 4 bases and 4 bases, there was a span of 16 bases. The length of the CDR3 is 15 residues. Germline CDR1 reads MNHEY; CDR2 reads SMNVEV (reference sequence). The CDR3 DNA is TGTGCCAGCAGTTGGGGGGGGAACGGAGTCTATGGCTACACCTTC. This gives the protein CASSWGGNGVYGYTF.

This chain joins TRBV29-1 and TRBJ2-3, with 8 bases fitting TRBD1. Germline values: CDR1 SQVTM, CDR2 ANQGSEA. J was trimmed by 2 bases and V by 7 bases; bases with no gene match: 5. The CDR3 extends over 13 amino acids. CDR3 sequence (DNA): TGCAGCGCTGGGACAGGCCTCACAGATACGCAGTATTTT. Protein: CSAGTGLTDTQYF.